Listed below are T cell receptor beta chains from one sample, sequenced in a study of cytomegalovirus exposure and HLA in healthy donors. This table comes from immunoSEQ multiplex PCR, and its TCRdb copy is limited to in-frame clones, with some not included. The sample records around 190,000 clones, approximately 80% being singletons. Sequencing used PBMCs. These receptor sequences come from a female donor in good health and CMV-seronegative. CDR3s include the opening cysteine and the closing phenylalanine or tryptophan. The D gene is left open where the match is weak. The size of a clone is reported for some rows only, either as once, few or many, or as a class for expanded clones.

v_call: TRBV27; cdr3_length: 12; j_call: TRBJ2-7; d_call: -; clone_size: -; cdr3_aa: CASSFPSGEQYF; cdr3_nt: TGTGCCAGCAGTTTCCCTAGTGGAGAGCAGTACTTC
v_call: TRBV4-1; cdr3_length: 14; j_call: TRBJ1-6; d_call: TRBD1; clone_size: -; cdr3_aa: CASREGTGDSPLHF; cdr3_nt: TGCGCCAGCCGTGAAGGGACAGGTGATTCACCCCTCCACTTT
v_call: TRBV7-9; cdr3_length: 12; j_call: TRBJ2-4; d_call: -; clone_size: -; cdr3_aa: CASRDGKNIQYF; cdr3_nt: TGTGCCAGCAGGGACGGGAAGAACATTCAGTACTTC
v_call: TRBV5-1; cdr3_length: 14; j_call: TRBJ2-1; d_call: TRBD1; clone_size: -; cdr3_aa: CASSWGTVDNEQFF; cdr3_nt: TGCGCCAGCAGCTGGGGGACAGTCGACAATGAGCAGTTCTTC
v_call: TRBV11-3; cdr3_length: 15; j_call: TRBJ1-1; d_call: TRBD1; clone_size: -; cdr3_aa: CASSFGTARNTEAFF; cdr3_nt: TGTGCCAGCAGCTTCGGGACAGCGAGAAACACTGAAGCTTTCTTT
v_call: TRBV30; cdr3_length: 13; j_call: TRBJ2-3; d_call: -; clone_size: -; cdr3_aa: CAWSRRSTDTQYF; cdr3_nt: TGTGCCTGGTCGCGGCGGAGCACAGATACGCAGTATTTT
v_call: TRBV2; cdr3_length: 13; j_call: TRBJ1-1; d_call: TRBD1; clone_size: -; cdr3_aa: CASSGQQNTEAFF; cdr3_nt: TGTGCCAGTTCGGGACAGCAGAACACTGAAGCTTTCTTT
v_call: TRBV5-1; cdr3_length: 12; j_call: TRBJ2-7; d_call: TRBD1; clone_size: few; cdr3_aa: CASSMTGAEQYF; cdr3_nt: TGCGCCAGCAGCATGACAGGGGCCGAGCAGTACTTC
v_call: TRBV7-2; cdr3_length: 17; j_call: TRBJ1-1; d_call: TRBD1; clone_size: -; cdr3_aa: CASSLGPGQGAQTEAFF; cdr3_nt: TGTGCCAGCAGCTTAGGACCGGGACAGGGGGCGCAAACTGAAGCTTTCTTT
v_call: TRBV7-3; cdr3_length: 18; j_call: TRBJ1-1; d_call: -; clone_size: -; cdr3_aa: CASSLLEPGTPAGTEAFF; cdr3_nt: TGTGCCAGCAGCTTGTTAGAACCCGGGACACCCGCGGGCACTGAAGCTTTCTTT
v_call: TRBV18; cdr3_length: 12; j_call: TRBJ2-1; d_call: -; clone_size: -; cdr3_aa: CASSPLYNEQFF; cdr3_nt: TGTGCCAGCTCACCTCTATACAATGAGCAGTTCTTC
v_call: TRBV4-2; cdr3_length: 14; j_call: TRBJ2-1; d_call: TRBD2; clone_size: -; cdr3_aa: CASSRLGGANEQFF; cdr3_nt: TGTGCCAGCAGCCGTCTCGGGGGGGCGAATGAGCAGTTCTTC
v_call: TRBV5-1; cdr3_length: 15; j_call: TRBJ1-1; d_call: -; clone_size: -; cdr3_aa: CASSRRQDTNTEAFF; cdr3_nt: TGCGCCAGCAGCAGAAGACAGGATACGAACACTGAAGCTTTCTTT
v_call: TRBV6-1; cdr3_length: 15; j_call: TRBJ2-7; d_call: TRBD1; clone_size: -; cdr3_aa: CASSFPGQGYYEQYF; cdr3_nt: TGTGCCAGCAGTTTTCCGGGACAGGGGTACTACGAGCAGTACTTC
v_call: TRBV6-1; cdr3_length: 15; j_call: TRBJ1-5; d_call: TRBD1; clone_size: once; cdr3_aa: CASSEGQGRRQPQHF; cdr3_nt: TGTGCCAGCAGTGAAGGACAGGGAAGGCGTCAGCCCCAGCATTTT
v_call: TRBV10-3; cdr3_length: 16; j_call: TRBJ2-7; d_call: TRBD2; clone_size: -; cdr3_aa: CAITPLLTSGVYEQYF; cdr3_nt: TGTGCCATCACTCCCCTCTTGACTAGCGGGGTCTACGAGCAGTACTTC
v_call: TRBV9; cdr3_length: 14; j_call: TRBJ2-7; d_call: -; clone_size: -; cdr3_aa: CASSQGTLSYEQYF; cdr3_nt: TGTGCCAGCAGCCAGGGAACCCTCTCCTACGAGCAGTACTTC
v_call: TRBV7-9; cdr3_length: 12; j_call: TRBJ2-1; d_call: -; clone_size: once; cdr3_aa: CASSPLASEQFF; cdr3_nt: TGTGCCAGCAGCCCCCTAGCGAGTGAGCAGTTCTTC
v_call: TRBV5-1; cdr3_length: 16; j_call: TRBJ2-7; d_call: TRBD2; clone_size: -; cdr3_aa: CASSPFTTSGGAEQYF; cdr3_nt: TGCGCCAGCAGCCCCTTTACTACTAGCGGGGGGGCCGAGCAGTACTTC
v_call: TRBV5-1; cdr3_length: 14; j_call: TRBJ2-1; d_call: -; clone_size: few; cdr3_aa: CASSFFGREGEQFF; cdr3_nt: TGCGCCAGCAGCTTCTTTGGGCGCGAGGGTGAGCAGTTCTTC
v_call: TRBV6-6; cdr3_length: 11; j_call: TRBJ2-7; d_call: -; clone_size: -; cdr3_aa: CASSYGGEQYF; cdr3_nt: TGTGCCAGCAGTTACGGGGGGGAGCAGTACTTC
v_call: TRBV7-9; cdr3_length: 12; j_call: TRBJ1-1; d_call: -; clone_size: -; cdr3_aa: CASSLRGDEAFF; cdr3_nt: TGTGCCAGCAGCTTACGGGGGGATGAAGCTTTCTTT
v_call: TRBV19; cdr3_length: 15; j_call: TRBJ2-7; d_call: -; clone_size: -; cdr3_aa: CASSITSFEGYEQYF; cdr3_nt: TGTGCCAGTAGTATCACTAGTTTCGAGGGCTACGAGCAGTACTTC
v_call: TRBV30; cdr3_length: 14; j_call: TRBJ2-7; d_call: TRBD1; clone_size: -; cdr3_aa: CAWSLTGTGFEQYF; cdr3_nt: TGTGCCTGGAGCCTTACCGGGACAGGGTTCGAGCAGTACTTC
v_call: TRBV2; cdr3_length: 12; j_call: TRBJ2-7; d_call: TRBD1; clone_size: -; cdr3_aa: CARGQGAEEQYF; cdr3_nt: TGTGCCAGAGGACAGGGGGCAGAAGAGCAGTACTTC
v_call: TRBV19; cdr3_length: 13; j_call: TRBJ1-6; d_call: -; clone_size: -; cdr3_aa: CASRDLGGSPLHF; cdr3_nt: TGTGCCAGTAGGGACCTAGGCGGGTCACCCCTCCACTTT
v_call: TRBV9; cdr3_length: 12; j_call: TRBJ2-3; d_call: -; clone_size: -; cdr3_aa: CASSQSTDTQYF; cdr3_nt: TGTGCCAGCAGCCAAAGCACAGATACGCAGTATTTT
v_call: TRBV7-9; cdr3_length: 16; j_call: TRBJ2-1; d_call: TRBD2; clone_size: -; cdr3_aa: CASSLRTSGSSHEQFF; cdr3_nt: TGTGCCAGCAGCCTACGGACTAGCGGGAGTAGCCATGAGCAGTTCTTC
v_call: TRBV11-2; cdr3_length: 15; j_call: TRBJ2-7; d_call: -; clone_size: -; cdr3_aa: CASSLSAGFTYEQYF; cdr3_nt: TGTGCCAGCAGCTTAAGCGCAGGGTTTACCTACGAGCAGTACTTC
v_call: TRBV6-1; cdr3_length: 13; j_call: TRBJ2-4; d_call: -; clone_size: -; cdr3_aa: CASTPGTKNIQYF; cdr3_nt: TGTGCCAGCACCCCGGGTACCAAAAACATTCAGTACTTC
v_call: TRBV30; cdr3_length: 15; j_call: TRBJ1-2; d_call: TRBD1; clone_size: -; cdr3_aa: CAWTSDRALFGGYTF; cdr3_nt: TGTGCCTGGACCTCGGACAGGGCCCTGTTCGGTGGCTACACCTTC
v_call: TRBV5-1; cdr3_length: 14; j_call: TRBJ2-5; d_call: -; clone_size: -; cdr3_aa: CASSLTGDQETQYF; cdr3_nt: TGCGCCAGCAGCTTAACGGGGGATCAAGAGACCCAGTACTTC
v_call: TRBV7-9; cdr3_length: 14; j_call: TRBJ1-5; d_call: -; clone_size: -; cdr3_aa: CASSSDRSNQPQHF; cdr3_nt: TGTGCCAGCAGCTCAGACAGGAGTAATCAGCCCCAGCATTTT
v_call: TRBV4-3; cdr3_length: 17; j_call: TRBJ1-4; d_call: -; clone_size: few; cdr3_aa: CASSQDLGGRVNEKLFF; cdr3_nt: TGCGCCAGCAGCCAAGACTTAGGGGGGAGGGTTAATGAAAAACTGTTTTTT
v_call: TRBV5-1; cdr3_length: 15; j_call: TRBJ2-3; d_call: TRBD2; clone_size: -; cdr3_aa: CASSLAGGGSDTQYF; cdr3_nt: TGCGCCAGCAGCTTGGCTGGCGGGGGATCAGATACGCAGTATTTT
v_call: TRBV29-1; cdr3_length: 18; j_call: TRBJ2-4; d_call: TRBD2; clone_size: -; cdr3_aa: CSVEGIAGLAGTKNIQYF; cdr3_nt: TGCAGCGTTGAAGGAATCGCAGGACTAGCGGGAACCAAAAACATTCAGTACTTC
v_call: TRBV29-1; cdr3_length: 13; j_call: TRBJ2-4; d_call: -; clone_size: -; cdr3_aa: CSVRELAKNIQYF; cdr3_nt: TGCAGCGTTCGGGAGCTAGCCAAAAACATTCAGTACTTC
v_call: TRBV6-1; cdr3_length: 14; j_call: TRBJ1-6; d_call: -; clone_size: few; cdr3_aa: CASSEGVSNSPLHF; cdr3_nt: TGTGCCAGCAGTGAAGGTGTCAGTAATTCACCCCTCCACTTT
v_call: TRBV5-6; cdr3_length: 16; j_call: TRBJ2-3; d_call: -; clone_size: -; cdr3_aa: CASSLDYRLGTDTQYF; cdr3_nt: TGTGCCAGCAGCCTGGACTATAGACTCGGCACAGATACGCAGTATTTT
v_call: TRBV7-3; cdr3_length: 12; j_call: TRBJ1-2; d_call: TRBD1; clone_size: -; cdr3_aa: CASGTGADGYTF; cdr3_nt: TGTGCCAGCGGGACAGGGGCGGATGGCTACACCTTC
v_call: TRBV5-1; cdr3_length: 15; j_call: TRBJ2-1; d_call: TRBD2; clone_size: -; cdr3_aa: CASSLVAGVYNEQFF; cdr3_nt: TGCGCCAGCAGCTTGGTTGCGGGGGTTTACAATGAGCAGTTCTTC
v_call: TRBV6-1; cdr3_length: 15; j_call: TRBJ1-5; d_call: TRBD1; clone_size: -; cdr3_aa: CASRNRTGWNQPQHF; cdr3_nt: TGTGCCAGCAGGAATAGGACAGGGTGGAATCAGCCCCAGCATTTT